The 27 T cell receptor beta chains listed next were all sequenced from one sample in a study of T cell responses to AZD1222 COVID-19 vaccine. The assay was immunoSEQ multiplex PCR, and TCRdb's table has in-frame clones only and misses some. The sample lists around 140,000 clones, around 94% occurring once. Material: peripheral blood, obtained after recovery from COVID-19. The receptors shown here come from an adult who had recovered from COVID-19.

This chain links TRBV10-3 with TRBJ1-2; TRBD1 matches 7 bases. This CDR3 is 13 amino acids long. V was pared by 10 bases and J by 2 bases, with 7 bases of the junction left unmatched. Germline loops: CDR1 ENHRY, CDR2 SYGVKD. CDR3: CANAGTENYGYTF. As DNA, the CDR3 is TGTGCCAACGCCGGGACAGAGAACTATGGCTACACCTTC.

The V and J genes are TRBV10-1 and TRBJ1-1, with 8 bases lining up with TRBD1. The trim removed 2 bases at V and 6 bases at J, leaving 5 bases unmatched. Looked up from germline, CDR1 is WNHNN and CDR2 is SYGVQD (reference sequence). The CDR3 is 14 amino acids. CDR3 sequence (DNA): TGCGCCAGCAGTGAGGGACAGGGACCCGCTGAAGCTTTCTTT. This codes for CASSEGQGPAEAFF.

This rearrangement joins TRBV25-1 to TRBJ2-1; 7 bases match TRBD2. This CDR3 is built from 16 residues. Germline values: CDR1 MGHDK, CDR2 SYGVNS. The V and J ends lost 2 bases and 0 bases, in that order; junction bases with no gene match: 4. The CDR3 loop is CASSEVRTSSYNEQFF. As DNA, the CDR3 is TGTGCCAGCAGTGAAGTCCGGACTAGCTCCTACAATGAGCAGTTCTTC.

The chain combines TRBV10-3 with TRBJ1-5, with 8 nucleotides matching TRBD1. The length of the CDR3 is 15 residues. The V gene end was trimmed by 6 bases and the J gene end by 0 bases; junction bases not matched to a gene: 4. CDR1 ENHRY and CDR2 SYGVKD come from the germline V gene. Here the CDR3 DNA reads TGTGCCATCAGGGGGGACAGGAATAGCAATCAGCCCCAGCATTTT. Translated: CAIRGDRNSNQPQHF.

This clone was observed a single time. The genes are TRBV6-4 and TRBJ2-7; unclear D gene. Trimming cost V 2 bases and J 3 bases, with 14 bases left between them. There are 15 residues in the CDR3. Germline lookup yields CDR1 MRHNA and CDR2 SNTAGT. CDR3 residues: CASSDLALSIYEQYF. The CDR3 region has the DNA TGTGCCAGCAGTGACCTGGCGCTATCGATCTACGAGCAGTACTTC.

The chain employs TRBV20-1 and TRBJ2-1; D gene ambiguous. The CDR3 is 15 amino acids. V was trimmed by 3 bases and J by 6 bases, leaving 18 bases between them. Germline V gene sequence: CDR1 DFQATT, CDR2 SNEGSKA (reference sequence). CDR3 nucleotide sequence: TGCAGTGCTAGTATCCCCGGGCGGCCCCCCAATGAGCAGTTCTTC. Its translation: CSASIPGRPPNEQFF.

CDR3 sequence: CAISESGQGADYEQYF. As DNA, the CDR3 is TGTGCCATCAGTGAGTCCGGACAGGGAGCGGACTACGAGCAGTACTTC. The rearrangement links TRBV10-3 to TRBJ2-7; 8 bases agree with TRBD1. The junction had 7 bases not matched to a gene; V was cut back by 0 bases and J by 3 bases. The CDR3 is 16 amino acids. Germline loops: CDR1 ENHRY, CDR2 SYGVKD.

J is TRBJ1-1 and V is TRBV28, with D hard to call. Germline V gene sequence: CDR1 MDHEN, CDR2 SYDVKM. Trimming shortened V by 9 bases and J by 0 bases, and 20 bases separated the two germline ends. The CDR3 is 16 amino acids. The CDR3 bases are TGTGCCAGTAATCCTTTGAGGACCGACATGAACACTGAAGCTTTCTTT. Amino acids: CASNPLRTDMNTEAFF. The full variable domain, completed using reference TRBV28 and TRBJ1-1, is DVKVTQSSRYLVKRTGEKVFLECVQDMDHENMFWYRQDPGLGLRLIYFSYDVKMKEKGDIPEGYSVSREKKERFSLILESASTNQTSMYLCASNPLRTDMNTEAFFGQGTRLTVV.

The count of this clone is one. For the CDR3, the DNA is TGTGCCAGTAGTGTTCCGGGCGGGATTATATCGGCCAAAAACATTCAGTACTTC. Translated, it gives CASSVPGGIISAKNIQYF. The chain links TRBV19 to TRBJ2-4; D may be TRBD2 (6 bases). Per germline, CDR1 LNHDA and CDR2 SQIVND (reference sequence). This CDR3 spans 18 amino acids. V lost 5 bases and J lost 1, with 21 bases in between.

The chain employs TRBV12-3 or TRBV12-4 and TRBJ2-5; D possibly corresponds to TRBD2 (5 bases). This CDR3 spans 11 amino acids. V was shortened by 6 bases and J by 4 bases, with 6 bases between the two germline ends. The CDR3 region is CASRRVETQYF. The CDR3 coding sequence is TGTGCCAGCAGGAGGGTAGAGACCCAGTACTTC.

J is TRBJ2-3 and V is TRBV12-2; the D call of TRBD1 is as the table states it, not checked on the DNA. TRBV12-2 is a pseudogene segment. This CDR3 region has 15 residues. The CDR3 DNA reads as TGTGCAAGTCGCTTAGATCCTTTGGGGCAAGATACGCAGTATTTT. Translation gives CASRLDPLGQDTQYF.

The chain couples TRBV27 to TRBJ2-3; D not resolved. CDR1 and CDR2 (germline): MNHEY, SMNVEV (reference sequence). The CDR3 is made up of 13 amino acids. Trimming left V 2 bases short and J 6 bases short, with 9 bases between. CDR3: CASSLRGFDTQYF. The CDR3 region has the DNA TGTGCCAGCAGTTTACGAGGCTTCGATACGCAGTATTTT.

V usage is TRBV6-5 and J usage is TRBJ1-1; TRBD1 might be the D (5 bases). The germline gives CDR1 MNHEY, CDR2 SVGAGI. CDR3 length: 14 residues. Deletions cut 5 bases from V and 2 bases from J, with 12 bases between. The CDR3 protein is CASSPYQGNTEAFF. The DNA of the CDR3 is TGTGCCAGCAGTCCATATCAGGGAAACACTGAAGCTTTCTTT.

The chain uses TRBV27 and TRBJ2-3; 16 bases map to TRBD2. This CDR3 region has 18 residues. Trimming cost V 3 bases and J 4 bases; bases outside gene matches: 7. Germline V gives CDR1 MNHEY, CDR2 SMNVEV (reference sequence). The CDR3 sequence is CASSFLGTSGRAPDTQYF. In DNA, the CDR3 is TGTGCCAGCAGTTTTCTTGGGACTAGCGGGAGGGCCCCAGATACGCAGTATTTT.

The chain carries TRBV3-1 (or the pseudogene TRBV3-2) and TRBJ1-1, with D unresolved. This CDR3 is 13 amino acids long. V was cut by 4 bases and J by 1 base, with 7 bases left in between. Germline lookup yields CDR1 LGHDT and CDR2 YNNKEL (reference sequence). The CDR3 is CASSRGSNTEAFF. As DNA, the CDR3 is TGTGCCAGCAGCCGGGGATCGAACACTGAAGCTTTCTTT.

This chain joins TRBV6-1 and TRBJ1-5; no reliable D call. This CDR3 spans 12 amino acids. V lost 2 bases, J lost 4 bases, and 3 bases lay in between. The germline V gene encodes CDR1 MNHNS and CDR2 SASEGT. The CDR3: CASSELNQPQHF. In DNA, the CDR3 is TGTGCCAGCAGTGAACTAAATCAGCCCCAGCATTTT.

V is TRBV4-2 and J is TRBJ2-1; TRBD2 aligns across 11 bases. Unmatched junction bases numbered 11, after V lost 0 bases and J lost 10 bases. The CDR3 consists of 17 residues. CDR1 and CDR2 (germline): LGHNA, YNFKEQ. As DNA, the CDR3 is TGTGCCAGCAGCCAAGATTTGGGGCTAGCGGGAGGAAGGGAGCAGTTCTTC. This codes for CASSQDLGLAGGREQFF.

V gene TRBV27 combines with J gene TRBJ1-5; D might be TRBD1 (6 bases). CDR1 and CDR2 from the germline V gene are MNHEY and SMNVEV (reference sequence). This CDR3 is 14 amino acids long. Trimming took 6 bases from V and 0 from J, leaving 9 bases between them. DNA for the CDR3: TGTGCCAGCAGCTACAGGGATAGCAATCAGCCCCAGCATTTT. Its protein is CASSYRDSNQPQHF.

The chain couples TRBV7-9 to TRBJ1-4; D not resolved. The germline V gene has CDR1 SEHNR and CDR2 FQNEAQ (reference sequence). The V gene lost 2 bases and the J gene lost 11 bases, with 6 bases spanning the gap. CDR3 length: 11 amino acids. The CDR3 region is CASSLKGKLFF. The CDR3 nucleotides read TGTGCCAGCAGCTTAAAAGGGAAACTGTTTTTT.

The chain joins TRBV6-1 to TRBJ2-5; D remains ambiguous. This CDR3 region has 16 residues. V lost 4 bases and J lost 2, with 17 bases in between. Germline values: CDR1 MNHNS, CDR2 SASEGT. As DNA, the CDR3 is TGTGCCAGCAGTGGACAATGGACGAGAAATCAAGAGACCCAGTACTTC. This codes for CASSGQWTRNQETQYF.

The chain joins TRBV18 to TRBJ2-7; 7 nucleotides match TRBD2. Germline V lookup: CDR1 KGHSH, CDR2 LQKENI. The junction had 11 bases not matched to a gene; V was cut back by 6 bases and J by 0 bases. This CDR3 is 16 amino acids long. In nucleotides, the CDR3 is TGTGCCAGCTCTCGTAGTGTGCTAGCGGCCTCCTACGAGCAGTACTTC. It specifies CASSRSVLAASYEQYF.

The rearrangement joins TRBV28 to TRBJ2-5, with 9 positions matching TRBD2. The CDR3 sequence is 16 residues long. The V and J ends lost 2 bases and 2 bases, in that order; junction bases with no gene match: 6. The germline CDR1 and CDR2 sequences are MDHEN and SYDVKM. As DNA, the CDR3 is TGTGCCAGCAGTTTAGGACTAGCGAGTTCTCAAGAGACCCAGTACTTC. This sequence encodes CASSLGLASSQETQYF.

This clone was counted a single time. This chain connects TRBV5-1 to TRBJ2-2; no clear D gene. Germline values: CDR1 SGHRS, CDR2 YFSETQ. The V and J ends lost 0 bases and 2 bases respectively, with 5 bases between them. This CDR3 has 14 residues. The DNA for the CDR3 is TGCGCCAGCAGCTTGGGGCGCAACACCGGGGAGCTGTTTTTT. It encodes CASSLGRNTGELFF.

This clone was counted a single time. The chain combines TRBV9 with TRBJ2-1, with D possibly being TRBD2 (6 bases). Trimming shortened V by 3 bases and J by 9 bases, and 13 bases separated the two germline ends. Germline loops: CDR1 SGDLS, CDR2 YYNGEE. The CDR3 runs to 13 residues. In DNA, the CDR3 is TGTGCCAGCAGCGCCGGTGGAGGGAGTGAGCAGTTCTTC. Translating gives CASSAGGGSEQFF.

This chain links TRBV5-6 with TRBJ2-3, with D perhaps matching TRBD2 (6 bases). The length of the CDR3 is 15 residues. V lost 4 bases, J lost 5 bases, and 17 bases lay in between. In germline, CDR1 is SGHDT, CDR2 YYEEEE. In nucleotides, the CDR3 is TGTGCCAGCAGCCGAACCGCCTTCGGGGGAGATACGCAGTATTTT. Protein sequence: CASSRTAFGGDTQYF.

The V gene is TRBV7-9, the J gene TRBJ2-1, with TRBD2 identical over 9 bases. The CDR3 consists of 16 residues. Germline trimming cut 1 base from V and 5 bases from J; bases unmatched to any gene: 6. CDR1 SEHNR and CDR2 FQNEAQ come from the germline V gene (reference sequence). The CDR3: CASSLVATSGHNEQFF. Here the CDR3 DNA reads TGTGCCAGCAGCTTAGTTGCGACTAGCGGACACAATGAGCAGTTCTTC.

J is TRBJ2-5 and V is TRBV5-4; possibly TRBD1 for D (6 bases). With 4 bases removed from V and 3 bases from J, the gap between germline ends came to 16 bases. The CDR3 runs 15 residues. Germline V CDR1 and CDR2: SGHNT, YYREEE (reference sequence). The CDR3 sequence is CASSRGHQLKETQYF. CDR3 in DNA: TGTGCCAGCAGCCGGGGACATCAGCTCAAAGAGACCCAGTACTTC. Using reference TRBV5-4 and TRBJ2-5 for the parts outside the CDR3, the full variable domain is ETGVTQSPTHLIKTRGQQVTLRCSSQSGHNTVSWYQQALGQGPQFIFQYYREEENGRGNFPPRFSGLQFPNYSSELNVNALELDDSALYLCASSRGHQLKETQYFGPGTRLLVL.